This TCR beta chain originates from a study of T cell responses to AZD1222 COVID-19 vaccine. Sequencing was performed with immunoSEQ multiplex PCR; in TCRdb, only in-frame clones are kept and a portion is missing. Of approximately 99,000 clones in the sample, roughly 92% were seen once. Findings and limits, study-wide: It should be noted that donors were predominantly white British and more often female, and clonal diversity was possibly underestimated. At baseline, seropositivity was found in only 5 to 7 AZD1222 recipients.

With 4 bases clipped from V and 4 bases from J, the junction kept 6 bases outside the gene matches. This CDR3 region has 16 residues. The germline V gene has CDR1 KGHDR and CDR2 SFDVKD. Worth noting for this clone: What it recognizes is unknown.

This sample comprised peripheral blood, obtained 28 days after the second AZD1222 dose. The sequence came from an adult who received the AZD1222 COVID-19 vaccine. J is TRBJ2-5 and V is TRBV24-1; 12 positions agree with TRBD1. In DNA form, the CDR3 reads TGTGCCACCAGTGACCAGGGACAGGGGGCTGGAGAGACCCAGTACTTC. Its protein product is CATSDQGQGAGETQYF.